This T cell receptor beta chain was sequenced for a study of shared clonotypes between healthy human individuals. The CDR3 sequence is 14 residues long. Germline V lookup: CDR1 ENHRY, CDR2 SYGVKD. Trimming took off 6 bases at V and 3 bases at J, with 11 bases between the two ends. In the case of this clone: What it recognizes is unknown.

Study-wide results and limits: The represented genetic and exposure-history diversity was limited by the small number of donors.

TCRdb's copy holds only in-frame clones and misses some; the assay was immunoSEQ multiplex PCR. The sample consists of 2.5 million or so clones, more than 80% of them appearing once. The chain combines TRBV10-3 with TRBJ1-4; a possible D gene is TRBD1 (6 bases). Sequencing input: naive CD4+ T cells sorted from blood. Indicated subset: CD45RA+ positively selected. The sequence was collected from a man between 18 and 35 years old in good health. The DNA of the CDR3 is TGTGCCATCAGCGTAGGACAGTCTAATGAAAAACTGTTTTTT. Translated: CAISVGQSNEKLFF.